The 27 T cell receptor beta chains below come from one sample, sequenced in a study of blood T cell repertoires in COVID-19. The assay was immunoSEQ multiplex PCR, and TCRdb's table has in-frame clones only and misses some. The table has hundreds of thousands of clones, roughly 90% seen once. Input material: peripheral blood. These receptors were taken from a woman between 65 and 79 years old with COVID-19, enrolled during active disease.

The V call is TRBV28, the J call TRBJ2-7; a weak D match, TRBD1 (5 bases). CDR1 and CDR2 (germline): MDHEN, SYDVKM. V shed 4 bases and J shed 3 bases, with 19 bases lying between them. This CDR3 spans 16 amino acids. The CDR3 spells CASSSRGLQEFYEQYF. CDR3 DNA: TGTGCCAGCAGTTCCCGCGGTCTACAGGAGTTCTACGAGCAGTACTTC.

The V gene is TRBV18, the J gene TRBJ1-4; D not certain. Germline CDR1 KGHSH, CDR2 LQKENI. The CDR3 sequence is 17 residues long. Between the trimmed V and J ends, which lost 4 bases and 0 bases, there was a span of 15 bases. Here the CDR3 DNA reads TGTGCCAGCTCACTGGGTCCGGGGATAGCAACTAATGAAAAACTGTTTTTT. It specifies CASSLGPGIATNEKLFF.

V and J are TRBV2 and TRBJ1-1; 8 nucleotides line up with TRBD1. Germline V lookup: CDR1 SNHLY, CDR2 FYNNEI. The length of the CDR3 is 17 residues. The V segment lost 3 bases and the J segment 4 bases; nucleotides outside the gene matches: 13. CDR3 in amino acids: CASSDVSTGGWSTEAFF. Written as DNA, the CDR3 is TGTGCCAGCAGTGATGTTTCTACAGGGGGATGGAGCACTGAAGCTTTCTTT.

V is TRBV3-1 (or the pseudogene TRBV3-2) and J is TRBJ1-1, with a possible D match to TRBD1 (6 bases). There are 14 residues in the CDR3. Germline-derived CDR1 and CDR2 are LGHDT and YNNKEL (reference sequence). Between the trimmed V and J ends, which lost 4 bases and 3 bases, there was a span of 12 bases. The CDR3 spells CASSLLGGHTEAFF. CDR3 DNA sequence: TGTGCCAGCAGCCTCCTCGGGGGGCACACTGAAGCTTTCTTT.

This chain connects TRBV7-2 to TRBJ1-4; 8 nucleotides line up with TRBD1. There are 14 residues in the CDR3. The ends lost 5 bases at V and 7 bases at J; junction bases unmatched: 6. From germline, CDR1 is SGHTA and CDR2 FQGNSA. The CDR3 region is CASSLGQGGEKLFF. For the CDR3, the DNA is TGTGCCAGCAGCCTAGGACAGGGAGGTGAAAAACTGTTTTTT.

This chain connects TRBV28 to TRBJ2-7; TRBD1 matches 9 bases. Germline V lookup: CDR1 MDHEN, CDR2 SYDVKM. Trimming took 7 bases from V and 2 from J; bases not matched to a gene: 6. The CDR3 is made up of 14 amino acids. Here the CDR3 DNA reads TGTGCCAGCACCGTACAGGGGGCCACCTACGAGCAGTACTTC. This gives the protein CASTVQGATYEQYF.

The rearrangement links TRBV19 to TRBJ1-1; TRBD1 matches 9 bases. The CDR3 covers 16 residues. J was trimmed by 4 bases and V by 5 bases; bases with no gene match: 11. The germline V gene encodes CDR1 LNHDA and CDR2 SQIVND (reference sequence). The CDR3 spells CASSYIPGQGPTEAFF. CDR3 DNA: TGTGCCAGTAGTTATATTCCGGGACAGGGCCCCACTGAAGCTTTCTTT.

V is TRBV6-5 and J is TRBJ1-3, with D perhaps TRBD1 (6 bases). CDR1 is MNHEY and CDR2 is SVGAGI in the germline V gene. The CDR3 loop spans 15 amino acids. V shed 5 bases and J shed 3 bases, with 14 bases lying between them. The CDR3 region has the DNA TGTGCCAGCAGTCCCCAGGGGCTAGGTGGAAACACCATATATTTT. This translates into CASSPQGLGGNTIYF.

V and J are TRBV5-1 and TRBJ2-7; D is undetermined. This CDR3 has 14 residues. Germline-derived CDR1 and CDR2 are SGHRS and YFSETQ. Trimming pared 0 bases from V and 7 bases from J, leaving 14 bases between. The CDR3 protein is CASSLGHSRWEQYF. The CDR3 DNA is TGCGCCAGCAGCTTGGGCCATTCCCGGTGGGAGCAGTACTTC.

V and J are TRBV6-5 and TRBJ1-1; 11 bases line up with TRBD1. This CDR3 has 15 amino acids. V lost 6 bases and J lost 5; bases outside the gene matches: 8. Germline CDR1 and CDR2: MNHEY and SVGAGI. The CDR3 nucleotides read TGTGCCAGCAGCCGCGGACAGGGGGCTCGTACTGAAGCTTTCTTT. Residues: CASSRGQGARTEAFF.

This clone was observed a single time. The chain carries TRBV5-8 and TRBJ1-2; TRBD1 is a possible D gene (6 bases). Trimming removed 2 bases from V and 0 bases from J, with 11 bases in between. The CDR3 sequence is 15 residues long. CDR1 is SGHTS and CDR2 is YDEGEE in the germline V gene. The CDR3 DNA is TGTGCCAGCAGCTTTGGACAGCTCCCTAACTATGGCTACACCTTC. The encoded protein is CASSFGQLPNYGYTF.

The chain links TRBV6-2 or TRBV6-3 to TRBJ1-5; 8 bases fit TRBD1. V was clipped by 6 bases and J by 1 base; unmatched bases: 14. The length of the CDR3 is 18 residues. Looked up from germline, CDR1 is MNHEY and CDR2 is SVGEGT. The CDR3 DNA follows: TGTGCCAGCAGCAACGGACAGGGACGTCGGGGGAGCAATCAGCCCCAGCATTTT. Translated, it gives CASSNGQGRRGSNQPQHF.

The chain recombines TRBV7-9 with TRBJ2-1; maybe TRBD1 (5 bases). Germline V gene sequence: CDR1 SEHNR, CDR2 FQNEAQ (reference sequence). Trimming left V 1 base short and J 2 bases short, with 12 bases between. The CDR3 totals 16 residues. The CDR3 here is CASSLDQTVPYNEQFF. In DNA form, the CDR3 reads TGTGCCAGCAGCTTAGACCAGACAGTCCCCTACAATGAGCAGTTCTTC.

In its sample, this clone was seen once. This sequence joins TRBV5-8 and TRBJ1-1; D unclear. The germline CDR1 and CDR2 sequences are SGHTS and YDEGEE. V was cut by 2 bases and J by 1 base, with 6 bases left in between. The CDR3 runs to 13 residues. The CDR3 region has the DNA TGTGCCAGCAGCTTTACCAGGAACACTGAAGCTTTCTTT. Translated, it gives CASSFTRNTEAFF. The complete variable domain, with remaining parts taken from reference TRBV5-8 and TRBJ1-1, reads EAGVTQSPTHLIKTRGQQATLRCSPISGHTSVYWYQQALGLGLQFLLWYDEGEERNRGNFPPRFSGRQFPNYSSELNVNALELEDSALYLCASSFTRNTEAFFGQGTRLTVV.

The J gene is TRBJ2-3, the V gene TRBV5-1, with TRBD1 as a possible D gene (5 bases). This CDR3 is 17 amino acids long. The germline V gene encodes CDR1 SGHRS and CDR2 YFSETQ. The V end was cut by 4 bases, the J end by 1 base, with 19 bases between. CDR3 coding DNA: TGCGCCAGCAGCACCCGCCCGGACATTACCGGCACAGATACGCAGTATTTT. Amino acids: CASSTRPDITGTDTQYF.

This clone has only a few counts. Sequence at one end of the junction differs from germline and may be a read error. The chain combines TRBV11-2 with TRBJ1-2, with 9 bases matching TRBD1. Germline CDR1 is SGHAT and CDR2 is FQNNGV. The CDR3 has 14 amino acids. The CDR3 coding sequence is TGTGCCAGCAGCCCACTATATGGGGACAGGGAATTAGCCTTC. It translates to CASSPLYGDRELAF.

This rearrangement joins TRBV6-6 to TRBJ1-6; a weak D match, TRBD1 (6 bases). Deletions cut 2 bases from V and 7 bases from J, with 12 bases between. The CDR3 runs 15 residues. Per the germline V gene, CDR1 is MNHNY and CDR2 is SVGAGI (reference sequence). DNA for the CDR3: TGTGCCAGCAGTTACCCCGGGGACATGAATTCACCCCTCCACTTT. It translates to CASSYPGDMNSPLHF.

This chain uses TRBV7-9 with TRBJ2-1; the match to TRBD2 covers 7 bases. After removal of 5 bases from V and 0 bases from J, the junction contained 4 bases not matched to a gene. The V gene's germline CDR1 is SEHNR and CDR2 FQNEAQ (reference sequence). The CDR3 contains 15 residues. In DNA, the CDR3 is TGTGCCAGCAGCCCGTTAGCGGGCTCCTACAATGAGCAGTTCTTC. This codes for CASSPLAGSYNEQFF. Full variable domain (remainder filled in from reference TRBV7-9 and TRBJ2-1): DTGVSQNPRHKITKRGQNVTFRCDPISEHNRLYWYRQTLGQGPEFLTYFQNEAQLEKSRLLSDRFSAERPKGSFSTLEIQRTEQGDSAMYLCASSPLAGSYNEQFFGPGTRLTVL.

This chain joins TRBV11-2 and TRBJ2-1, with D perhaps TRBD2 (6 bases). With 4 bases removed from V and 5 bases from J, the gap between germline ends came to 9 bases. The V gene's germline CDR1 is SGHAT and CDR2 FQNNGV. CDR3 size: 13 residues. CDR3 bases: TGTGCCAGCAGCTCGGGACTCGACAATGAGCAGTTCTTC. Protein: CASSSGLDNEQFF.

Points on this clone: The same CDR3 also results from other DNA sequences found in this sample. This sequence joins TRBV9 and TRBJ1-1; D remains unclear. Per germline, CDR1 SGDLS and CDR2 YYNGEE. There are 13 residues in the CDR3. V was clipped by 0 bases and J by 4 bases, with 7 bases between them. CDR3 sequence reads: CASSVERGTEAFF. The CDR3 bases are TGTGCCAGCAGCGTAGAGCGGGGCACTGAAGCTTTCTTT.

In nucleotides, the CDR3 is TGCGCCAGCAGCCCCCCGGCAGCAAGGAGTTTTGCTCGCCTCCACTTT. This codes for CASSPPAARSFARLHF. V and J are TRBV4-1 and TRBJ1-6; D gene unclear. V dropped 4 bases and J dropped 15 bases, with 25 bases sitting between them. Germline V gives CDR1 MGHRA, CDR2 YSYEKL. This CDR3 has 16 residues.

The V gene is TRBV9, the J gene TRBJ2-7; TRBD1 matches at 9 bases. Germline loops: CDR1 SGDLS, CDR2 YYNGEE. This CDR3 is built from 15 residues. J gave up 5 bases and V 4 bases, and 10 bases lay outside the gene matches. CDR3 region: CASSPERTGVDEQYF. The CDR3 nucleotides read TGTGCCAGCAGCCCGGAGAGGACAGGGGTGGACGAGCAGTACTTC.

This clone was seen more than once but under ten times. Other DNA sequences in the same sample also yield this CDR3. The rearrangement joins TRBV27 to TRBJ1-5; 7 nucleotides agree with TRBD1. This CDR3 contains 12 residues. The J segment lost 4 bases and the V segment lost 6 bases, leaving 0 bases of the junction unmatched. Germline-derived CDR1 and CDR2 are MNHEY and SMNVEV (reference sequence). The CDR3 loop reads CASRTGNQPQHF. DNA of the CDR3: TGTGCCAGCAGGACAGGGAATCAGCCCCAGCATTTT.

The J gene is TRBJ1-3, the V gene TRBV7-8; the D gene is possibly TRBD1 (5 bases). The CDR3 extends over 14 amino acids. The V and J ends lost 5 bases and 2 bases respectively, with 10 bases between them. Germline assignment: CDR1 SGHVS and CDR2 FQNEAQ. CDR3 region: CASSPGTPGNTIYF. CDR3 in DNA: TGTGCCAGCAGCCCCGGGACTCCTGGAAACACCATATATTTT.

The chain is built from TRBV28 and TRBJ2-7, with TRBD1 matching 8 bases. CDR3 length: 14 amino acids. V lost 7 bases to trimming and J lost 5 bases; unmatched junction nucleotides: 10. CDR1 is MDHEN, CDR2 SYDVKM, per germline. Written as DNA, the CDR3 is TGTGCCAGCACACCCGTGGACAGGGCCCACGAGCAGTACTTC. It yields the protein CASTPVDRAHEQYF.

The chain links TRBV9 to TRBJ1-3, with unresolved D. V was clipped by 1 base and J by 0 bases, with 8 bases between them. The CDR3 is 15 amino acids. Germline V lookup: CDR1 SGDLS, CDR2 YYNGEE. The DNA for the CDR3 is TGTGCCAGCAGCGTATTGGGGAGCTCTGGAAACACCATATATTTT. Its protein is CASSVLGSSGNTIYF.

CDR3 nucleotides: TGCAGCGTTGTAGGGACAGGTAACCCGGGCTACACCTTC. Protein: CSVVGTGNPGYTF. V is TRBV29-1 and J is TRBJ1-2; the match to TRBD1 covers 8 bases. Germline trimming cut 4 bases from V and 8 bases from J; bases unmatched to any gene: 9. Per germline, CDR1 SQVTM and CDR2 ANQGSEA. This CDR3 has 13 amino acids. Based on the CDR3 plus reference TRBV29-1 and TRBJ1-2, the full variable domain is SAVISQKPSRDICQRGTSLTIQCQVDSQVTMMFWYRQQPGQSLTLIATANQGSEATYESGFVIDKFPISRPNLTFSTLTVSNMSPEDSSIYLCSVVGTGNPGYTFGSGTRLTVV.